These T cell receptor beta chains were read from a single sample in a study of beta chain features in type 1 diabetes. TCRdb keeps only in-frame clones here, not all; method: immunoSEQ multiplex PCR. Found here are around 400,000 clones, roughly 13% of them singletons; the top ten hold more than 0.015%. Sequencing used naive CD4+ T cells from blood. The receptors originated from a man between 18 and 35 years old in good health. CDR3s include the opening cysteine and the closing phenylalanine or tryptophan. Each record gives: clone size, J gene, V gene, D gene, CDR3 protein, CDR3 DNA. The D gene is left open where the match is weak. For some rows the clone size is stated as once, few or many, or as a class when expanded; others skip it.

>few|TRBJ2-5|TRBV20-1|-
CSAIVQETQYF
TGCAGTGCTATAGTCCAAGAGACCCAGTACTTC
>few|TRBJ1-1|TRBV7-2|TRBD1
CASSLQDREYTEAFF
TGTGCCAGCAGCCTTCAGGACAGGGAGTACACTGAAGCTTTCTTT
>few|TRBJ2-1|TRBV7-3|TRBD2
CASSYLAGGRNEQFF
TGTGCCAGCAGCTACCTAGCGGGGGGGCGAAATGAGCAGTTCTTC
>-|TRBJ2-3|TRBV28|TRBD2
CASSWTSGRADTQYF
TGTGCCAGCAGTTGGACTAGCGGGAGGGCAGATACGCAGTATTTT
>-|TRBJ2-6|TRBV28|TRBD1
CASSLGPGGSGANVLTF
TGTGCCAGCAGTTTAGGCCCAGGGGGCTCTGGGGCCAACGTCCTGACTTTC
>few|TRBJ1-5|TRBV2|-
CASTTGSLQPQHF
TGTGCCAGCACTACAGGGTCCCTTCAGCCCCAGCATTTT
>few|TRBJ1-5|TRBV7-3|TRBD1
CASSWGTGRNQPQHF
TGTGCCAGCAGCTGGGGGACAGGCAGGAATCAGCCCCAGCATTTT
>few|TRBJ2-5|TRBV30|TRBD2
CAWSAAGLAQETQYF
TGTGCCTGGAGTGCCGCGGGACTAGCGCAAGAGACCCAGTACTTC
>-|TRBJ2-5|TRBV19|TRBD2
CASSHRLAGEETQYF
TGTGCCAGTAGTCACCGACTAGCGGGAGAAGAGACCCAGTACTTC
>-|TRBJ2-3|TRBV9|-
CASSVNPRSTDTQYF
TGTGCCAGCAGCGTAAACCCCAGAAGCACAGATACGCAGTATTTT
>once|TRBJ2-3|TRBV9|-
CASSVAPGGRGDTQYF
TGTGCCAGCAGCGTAGCCCCGGGGGGCCGGGGAGATACGCAGTATTTT
>-|TRBJ2-7|TRBV7-6|-
CASSLGGGSYEQYF
TGTGCCAGCAGCTTAGGGGGAGGCTCCTACGAGCAGTACTTC
>-|TRBJ2-3|TRBV4-1|TRBD2
CASSHIARGSGADTQYF
TGCGCCAGCAGCCACATAGCCCGCGGGAGTGGCGCAGATACGCAGTATTTT
>few|TRBJ1-1|TRBV10-3|TRBD1
CAISRQGQNTEAFF
TGTGCCATCAGCAGACAGGGGCAGAACACTGAAGCTTTCTTT
>few|TRBJ2-2|TRBV18|-
CASSLKTGNTGELFF
TGTGCCAGCTCACTAAAAACAGGGAACACCGGGGAGCTGTTTTTT
>few|TRBJ1-5|TRBV7-8|TRBD1
CASSLGRPGTGNQPQHF
TGTGCCAGCAGCTTAGGACGCCCAGGGACAGGGAATCAGCCCCAGCATTTT
>few|TRBJ2-5|TRBV28|TRBD1
CASSFPDRVQETQYF
TGTGCCAGCAGTTTCCCCGACAGGGTTCAAGAGACCCAGTACTTC
>-|TRBJ2-3|TRBV10-3|-
CATWSGGTDTQYF
TGTGCCACCTGGTCCGGGGGCACAGATACGCAGTATTTT
>-|TRBJ2-3|TRBV28|-
CASSLSDTDTQYF
TGTGCCAGCAGTTTATCAGACACAGATACGCAGTATTTT
>few|TRBJ2-5|TRBV7-3|-
CASSLSGPGETQYF
TGTGCCAGCAGCTTAAGTGGCCCGGGGGAGACCCAGTACTTC
>few|TRBJ2-2|TRBV29-1|-
CSVQGNTGELFF
TGCAGCGTGCAGGGAAACACCGGGGAGCTGTTTTTT
>-|TRBJ2-1|TRBV25-1|TRBD1
CASSDGPPGTARLEQFF
TGTGCCAGCAGTGATGGCCCTCCCGGGACAGCTAGATTGGAGCAGTTCTTC
>few|TRBJ2-3|TRBV10-3|TRBD2
CAISAGLAGSTDTQYF
TGTGCCATCAGTGCAGGACTAGCGGGAAGCACAGATACGCAGTATTTT
>-|TRBJ2-3|TRBV14|-
CASSQSLVPDTQYF
TGTGCCAGCAGCCAAAGTCTAGTTCCAGATACGCAGTATTTT
>few|TRBJ1-2|TRBV30|-
CAWSASPNYGYTF
TGTGCCTGGAGTGCATCCCCAAACTATGGCTACACCTTC
>-|TRBJ2-7|TRBV7-2|TRBD2
CASSFRLAGGKGYEQYF
TGTGCCAGCAGCTTTCGACTAGCGGGAGGGAAAGGCTACGAGCAGTACTTC
>-|TRBJ2-2|TRBV11-2|TRBD1
CASSFGQGGTGELFF
TGTGCCAGCAGTTTCGGACAGGGGGGCACCGGGGAGCTGTTTTTT
>few|TRBJ2-3|TRBV6-5|-
CASSYKRRKDTQYF
TGTGCCAGCAGTTACAAGAGGCGGAAGGATACGCAGTATTTT
>-|TRBJ1-2|TRBV4-3|-
CASSNPGFYGYTF
TGCGCCAGCAGCAATCCGGGATTCTATGGCTACACCTTC
>-|TRBJ1-2|TRBV7-2|-
CASSPDRSYGYTF
TGTGCCAGCAGCCCCGACAGGTCCTATGGCTACACCTTC
>-|TRBJ2-1|TRBV18|TRBD2
CASSPPRLGLAGGRDYNEQFF
TGTGCCAGCTCACCACCCCGGCTGGGACTAGCGGGGGGGAGGGACTACAATGAGCAGTTCTTC
>-|TRBJ1-1|TRBV7-2|TRBD1
CASSARQGSTEAFF
TGTGCCAGCAGCGCCCGACAGGGTAGCACTGAAGCTTTCTTT
>-|TRBJ2-5|TRBV10-3|TRBD1
CAISDSRGKGTQYF
TGTGCCATCAGTGATAGCAGGGGGAAGGGGACCCAGTACTTC
>few|TRBJ2-3|TRBV10-3|TRBD2
CAISDSGGPTDTQYF
TGTGCCATCAGTGATAGCGGGGGGCCCACAGATACGCAGTATTTT
>few|TRBJ2-7|TRBV5-4|TRBD2
CASSLGTSGGLLSYEQYF
TGTGCCAGCAGCTTGGGGACTAGCGGGGGGCTCCTATCCTACGAGCAGTACTTC
>-|TRBJ2-7|TRBV5-4|TRBD2
CASSLSLAGDAYEQYF
TGTGCCAGCAGCTTGAGCCTAGCGGGCGATGCCTACGAGCAGTACTTC
>-|TRBJ1-2|TRBV6-5|TRBD1
CASSRQGSYGYTF
TGTGCCAGCAGTAGACAGGGGAGCTATGGCTACACCTTC
>-|TRBJ2-1|TRBV5-1|TRBD1
CASSEIQGVQAFF
TGCGCCAGCAGCGAAATACAGGGGGTCCAAGCCTTCTTC
>few|TRBJ2-3|TRBV5-6|-
CASSLGPEADTQYF
TGTGCCAGCAGCTTGGGCCCGGAGGCAGATACGCAGTATTTT
>few|TRBJ2-1|TRBV5-4|TRBD1
CASSLPDRVFYNEQFF
TGTGCCAGCAGTCTACCGGACAGGGTGTTCTACAATGAGCAGTTCTTC
>few|TRBJ2-4|TRBV7-3|TRBD1
CASSYGTGVAKNIQYF
TGTGCCAGCAGCTACGGGACAGGGGTAGCCAAAAACATTCAGTACTTC
>-|TRBJ2-6|TRBV18|TRBD1
CASSPQGALSGANVLTF
TGTGCCAGCTCACCACAGGGGGCCCTCTCTGGGGCCAACGTCCTGACTTTC
>-|TRBJ2-7|TRBV11-1|-
CASSLDRLTYEQYF
TGTGCCAGCAGCTTAGATCGGTTAACCTACGAGCAGTACTTC
>-|TRBJ2-7|TRBV11-3|TRBD2
CASSFAGTRAYEQYF
TGTGCCAGCAGCTTCGCTGGGACTAGAGCCTACGAGCAGTACTTC
>-|TRBJ2-1|TRBV6-6|TRBD2
CASSPTSGGFEQFF
TGTGCCAGCAGTCCGACTAGCGGGGGGTTTGAGCAGTTCTTC
>-|TRBJ1-1|TRBV18|TRBD1
CASSRDSEAFF
TGTGCCAGCTCACGGGACAGTGAAGCTTTCTTT
>-|TRBJ2-5|TRBV4-3|TRBD2
CASSQEWSGRSEETQYF
TGCGCCAGCAGCCAAGAGTGGAGCGGGAGATCCGAAGAGACCCAGTACTTC
>-|TRBJ2-7|TRBV7-3|TRBD1
CASSMYRGESYEQYF
TGTGCCAGCAGCATGTACAGGGGAGAGTCCTACGAGCAGTACTTC
>few|TRBJ2-5|TRBV7-2|-
CASSPPGRRRGTQYF
TGTGCCAGCAGCCCCCCGGGGAGACGCCGGGGGACCCAGTACTTC
>-|TRBJ2-1|TRBV4-3|TRBD1
CASSQGTGDRNEQFF
TGCGCCAGCAGCCAAGGGACAGGGGATCGCAATGAGCAGTTCTTC
>few|TRBJ1-2|TRBV30|TRBD1
CAWTMTGAKGGYTF
TGTGCCTGGACTATGACAGGGGCAAAAGGGGGCTACACCTTC
>few|TRBJ2-7|TRBV28|TRBD1
CASRQGRHEQYF
TGTGCCAGCCGACAGGGACGGCACGAGCAGTACTTC
>-|TRBJ2-5|TRBV27|TRBD1
CASSRYDRGLETQYF
TGTGCCAGCAGTCGTTACGACAGGGGGCTGGAGACCCAGTACTTC
>-|TRBJ2-1|TRBV5-1|TRBD2
CASSPRRTSGMSSYNEQFF
TGCGCCAGCAGCCCCCGGAGGACTAGCGGGATGAGCTCCTACAATGAGCAGTTCTTC
>few|TRBJ2-7|TRBV4-3|-
CASSQGGGHSSYEQYF
TGCGCCAGCAGCCAGGGGGGGGGACATAGCTCCTACGAGCAGTACTTC
>-|TRBJ2-3|TRBV4-3|TRBD1
CASSQRDRVFTDTQYF
TGCGCCAGCAGCCAAAGGGACAGGGTGTTCACAGATACGCAGTATTTT
>-|TRBJ1-3|TRBV5-1|-
CASSDSGENTIYF
TGCGCCAGCAGCGATTCGGGGGAAAACACCATATATTTT